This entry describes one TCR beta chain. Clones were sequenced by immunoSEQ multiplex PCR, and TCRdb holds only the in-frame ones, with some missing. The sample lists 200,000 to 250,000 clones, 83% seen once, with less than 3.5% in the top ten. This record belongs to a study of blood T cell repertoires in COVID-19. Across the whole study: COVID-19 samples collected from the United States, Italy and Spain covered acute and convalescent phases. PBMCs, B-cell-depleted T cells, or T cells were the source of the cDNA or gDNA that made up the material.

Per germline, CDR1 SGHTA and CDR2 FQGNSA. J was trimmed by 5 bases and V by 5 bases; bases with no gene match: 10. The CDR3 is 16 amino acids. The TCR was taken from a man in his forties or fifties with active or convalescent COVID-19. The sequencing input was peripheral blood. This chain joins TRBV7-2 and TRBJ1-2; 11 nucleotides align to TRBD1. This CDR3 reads CASSPQGQGAAYGYTF. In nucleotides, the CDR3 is TGTGCCAGCAGCCCCCAAGGACAGGGGGCAGCATATGGCTACACCTTC.